These 32 T cell receptor beta chains came from one sample sequenced in a study of chemoradiotherapy in HPV16-positive cancers. The table came from immunoSEQ multiplex PCR; TCRdb's copy has only in-frame clones and leaves some out. The table includes approximately 8,100 clones, 87% detected once. This sample comprised blood, obtained from a patient who underwent chemoradiotherapy. The receptor source for this set is a human donor with HPV-associated anogenital cancer.

The gene calls are TRBV6-5 and TRBJ1-6, with TRBD1 matching over 7 bases. Germline V gives CDR1 MNHEY, CDR2 SVGAGI. V lost 6 bases and J lost 9; bases outside the gene matches: 11. The CDR3 runs 15 residues. The CDR3 DNA follows: TGTGCCAGCAGCGATCACTCAACAGGGGTTTCACCCCTCCACTTT. Protein product: CASSDHSTGVSPLHF.

The chain joins TRBV10-2 to TRBJ1-2; 8 nucleotides line up with TRBD1. Trimming at V came to 10 bases and at J to 6 bases, leaving 7 bases not matched to a gene. Germline V CDR1 and CDR2: WSHSY, SAAADI. This CDR3 region has 12 residues. The CDR3 sequence is CATTGGFDGYTF. DNA for the CDR3: TGCGCCACCACAGGGGGTTTTGATGGCTACACCTTC.

The gene calls are TRBV29-1 and TRBJ1-1, with D hard to call. Germline values: CDR1 SQVTM, CDR2 ANQGSEA. Trimming left V 3 bases short and J 3 bases short, with 14 bases between. CDR3 size: 14 residues. CDR3 nucleotide sequence: TGCAGCGTTGATGGGATCCGCCTAGACACTGAAGCTTTCTTT. Amino acid sequence: CSVDGIRLDTEAFF.

The V and J genes are TRBV4-3 and TRBJ2-1; D ambiguous. The CDR3 is 14 amino acids. CDR1 and CDR2 (germline): LGHNA, YSLEER. Trimming cost V 0 bases and J 6 bases, with 9 bases left between them. The CDR3 DNA is TGCGCCAGCAGCCAAGAATCCTGGGGCAATGAGCAGTTCTTC. Translating it yields CASSQESWGNEQFF.

This clone was counted a single time. The rearrangement uses TRBV2 and TRBJ1-3; D gene uncertain. Germline V gives CDR1 SNHLY, CDR2 FYNNEI. Trimming cost V 9 bases and J 0 bases, with 9 bases left between them. The CDR3 runs 13 residues. The CDR3, as DNA: TGTGCCAGAACTTCAGACTCTGGAAACACCATATATTTT. Its protein is CARTSDSGNTIYF.

This sequence joins TRBV6-5 and TRBJ2-2; the D gene is possibly TRBD2 (6 bases). The CDR3 totals 14 residues. Germline V gene data show CDR1 as MNHEY and CDR2 as SVGAGI. Trimming cost V 6 bases and J 5 bases, with 13 bases left between them. As DNA, the CDR3 is TGTGCCAGCAGACGGGAGTCCGAGACCGGGGAGCTGTTTTTT. Residues: CASRRESETGELFF.

CDR3 DNA: TGTGCCAGCAGCCCAGAGGGACGAGAAAATCAGCCCCAGCATTTT. Protein sequence: CASSPEGRENQPQHF. The V gene is TRBV27, the J gene TRBJ1-5; the D gene is possibly TRBD1 (5 bases). The CDR3 has 15 residues. In germline, CDR1 is MNHEY, CDR2 SMNVEV (reference sequence). V lost 6 bases and J 4 bases, leaving 16 bases between the germline ends.

The chain employs TRBV2 and TRBJ1-5; D unresolved. Trimming took off 7 bases at V and 2 bases at J, with 12 bases between the two ends. This CDR3 is 14 amino acids long. Germline V CDR1 and CDR2: SNHLY, FYNNEI. CDR3 DNA sequence: TGTGCCAGCATGAGCAATAGGGGCAATCAGCCCCAGCATTTT. Encoded protein: CASMSNRGNQPQHF.

This clone appeared a few times. CDR3 amino acids: CASSRGGVAYEQYF. CDR3 sequence (DNA): TGTGCCAGCAGCAGAGGCGGGGTCGCCTACGAGCAGTACTTC. This chain joins TRBV9 and TRBJ2-7; D possibly corresponds to TRBD2 (6 bases). V lost 4 bases and J lost 2, with 13 bases in between. Germline values: CDR1 SGDLS, CDR2 YYNGEE. The CDR3 has 14 residues.

The rearrangement links TRBV6-1 to TRBJ2-5, with D perhaps matching TRBD2 (5 bases). The CDR3 is 14 amino acids. Germline CDR1 MNHNS, CDR2 SASEGT. V was cut by 2 bases and J by 4 bases, with 11 bases left in between. CDR3 sequence reads: CASSELRGSETQYF. In DNA, the CDR3 is TGTGCCAGCAGTGAACTCAGAGGGTCAGAGACCCAGTACTTC.

The chain joins TRBV7-9 to TRBJ1-4, with D unresolved. Germline-derived CDR1 and CDR2 are SEHNR and FQNEAQ (reference sequence). The length of the CDR3 is 16 residues. Trimming took 5 bases from V and 5 from J, leaving 18 bases between them. The CDR3 protein is CASSPPILDQNEKLFF. CDR3 DNA sequence: TGTGCCAGCAGCCCGCCGATTCTGGACCAGAATGAAAAACTGTTTTTT.

The V call is TRBV11-2, the J call TRBJ2-1; the D gene is possibly TRBD2 (6 bases). Germline V lookup: CDR1 SGHAT, CDR2 FQNNGV. This CDR3 spans 14 amino acids. V dropped 5 bases and J dropped 9 bases, with 17 bases sitting between them. CDR3 DNA sequence: TGTGCCAGCAGCACCGTCGTAGTGGAGGGTGAGCAGTTCTTC. It encodes CASSTVVVEGEQFF.

The chain is built from TRBV5-1 and TRBJ2-2, with 8 nucleotides matching TRBD1. Germline V gene data show CDR1 as SGHRS and CDR2 as YFSETQ. The CDR3 spans 15 residues. After removal of 3 bases from V and 1 base from J, the junction contained 2 bases not matched to a gene. The chain's CDR3 is CASSSGTGNTGELFF. In DNA, the CDR3 is TGCGCCAGCAGCTCGGGGACAGGGAACACCGGGGAGCTGTTTTTT.

This clone was detected only once. CDR3 nucleotides: TGTGCCATCAGCCAGGGGAACAATGAGCAGTTCTTC. It is translated as CAISQGNNEQFF. This chain uses TRBV10-3 with TRBJ2-1; TRBD1 might be the D (6 bases). CDR1 is ENHRY, CDR2 SYGVKD, per germline. The CDR3 has 12 residues. The V end lost 6 bases, the J end lost 5 bases, and 8 bases lay between the germline ends.

J is TRBJ2-1 and V is TRBV10-1; 8 positions match TRBD2. Germline values: CDR1 WNHNN, CDR2 SYGVQD (reference sequence). CDR3 length equals 18 residues. V was pared by 1 base and J by 0 bases, with 8 bases of the junction left unmatched. The CDR3 here is CASSEFSGGSSSYNEQFF. Here the CDR3 DNA reads TGCGCCAGCAGTGAGTTCAGCGGGGGCTCCAGCTCCTACAATGAGCAGTTCTTC.

The rearrangement links TRBV6-6 to TRBJ2-1; perhaps TRBD1 as D (5 bases). Per germline, CDR1 MNHNY and CDR2 SVGAGI (reference sequence). V was pared by 0 bases and J by 4 bases, with 10 bases between. The CDR3 covers 15 residues. CDR3 loop: CASSYSPGLYNEQFF. CDR3 in DNA: TGTGCCAGCAGTTACTCGCCAGGGCTATACAATGAGCAGTTCTTC.

This clone was recorded once. V usage is TRBV11-3 and J usage is TRBJ2-2, with TRBD1 matching over 10 bases. Unmatched junction bases numbered 12, after V lost 6 bases and J lost 5 bases. This CDR3 is built from 17 residues. Germline CDR1 and CDR2: SGHNT and YENEEA. The CDR3 sequence is CASRPSTGGVGTGELFF. CDR3 nucleotide sequence: TGTGCCAGCAGACCTTCGACAGGGGGCGTTGGAACCGGGGAGCTGTTTTTT.

The chain joins TRBV7-9 to TRBJ2-1; the match to TRBD2 covers 12 bases. The J segment lost 7 bases and the V segment lost 8 bases, leaving 6 bases of the junction unmatched. Germline values: CDR1 SEHNR, CDR2 FQNEAQ (reference sequence). This CDR3 spans 14 amino acids. CDR3 in amino acids: CASRGLAGPNEQFF. CDR3 DNA: TGTGCCAGCCGAGGACTAGCGGGGCCAAATGAGCAGTTCTTC. The full variable domain, its missing parts supplied by reference TRBV7-9 and TRBJ2-1, is DTGVSQNPRHKITKRGQNVTFRCDPISEHNRLYWYRQTLGQGPEFLTYFQNEAQLEKSRLLSDRFSAERPKGSFSTLEIQRTEQGDSAMYLCASRGLAGPNEQFFGPGTRLTVL.

V and J are TRBV25-1 and TRBJ1-4; maybe TRBD1 (5 bases). The CDR3 runs to 15 residues. Germline values: CDR1 MGHDK, CDR2 SYGVNS. Trimming shortened V by 3 bases and J by 7 bases, and 15 bases separated the two germline ends. In DNA, the CDR3 is TGTGCCAGCAGTGACTACCAGGGAGTGGCTGAAAAACTGTTTTTT. Translating gives CASSDYQGVAEKLFF.

The chain has TRBV7-2 and TRBJ1-1, with 9 bases that match TRBD1. Germline CDR1 SGHTA, CDR2 FQGNSA. The V segment lost 5 bases and the J segment 0 bases; nucleotides outside the gene matches: 7. The CDR3 is 16 amino acids. The CDR3 DNA sequence: TGTGCCAGCAGCCATCGGACAGGGGTTATGAACACTGAAGCTTTCTTT. It yields the protein CASSHRTGVMNTEAFF.

This chain joins TRBV7-6 and TRBJ1-1; D unclear. The V gene's germline CDR1 is SGHVS and CDR2 FNYEAQ. The V gene lost 5 bases and the J gene lost 1 base, with 8 bases spanning the gap. CDR3 size: 13 residues. The chain's CDR3 is CASSLLTNTEAFF. The CDR3 nucleotides are TGTGCCAGCAGCCTCCTGACGAACACTGAAGCTTTCTTT.

The J gene is TRBJ2-7, the V gene TRBV27, with a weak D call TRBD2 (5 bases). Trimming pared 5 bases from V and 3 bases from J, leaving 8 bases between. Germline V lookup: CDR1 MNHEY, CDR2 SMNVEV (reference sequence). The CDR3 is 12 amino acids. CDR3 DNA sequence: TGTGCCAGCAGTGTGGAGGTCTACGAGCAGTACGTC. It translates to CASSVEVYEQYV.

This clone has only one observation. CDR3 nucleotides: TGTGCCAGCAGCCAGGACAGGGGGAGTCAGCCCCAGCATTTT. Its protein product is CASSQDRGSQPQHF. V gene TRBV4-2 combines with J gene TRBJ1-5; TRBD1 matches 10 bases. V was clipped by 3 bases and J by 6 bases; unmatched bases: 2. CDR3 length: 14 residues. CDR1 is LGHNA, CDR2 YNFKEQ, per germline.

Only one count was recorded for this clone. The chain is built from TRBV5-1 and TRBJ2-1, with 9 nucleotides matching TRBD2. Germline-derived CDR1 and CDR2 are SGHRS and YFSETQ. This CDR3 has 16 amino acids. J lost 0 bases, V lost 4 bases, and 5 bases had no gene match. The CDR3 nucleotides are TGCGCCAGCAGCCAAGGGACTAGCCTCTCCTACAATGAGCAGTTCTTC. It yields the protein CASSQGTSLSYNEQFF.

The V call is TRBV4-3, the J call TRBJ2-5, with D possibly matching TRBD2 (6 bases). The CDR3 extends over 16 amino acids. V lost 4 bases to trimming and J lost 4 bases, with 19 bases between them. The germline V gene encodes CDR1 LGHNA and CDR2 YSLEER. This chain's CDR3 is CASSPELAHSRETQYF. DNA of the CDR3: TGCGCCAGCAGCCCGGAGCTAGCGCATTCGAGAGAGACCCAGTACTTC.

V is TRBV25-1 and J is TRBJ1-1; 7 nucleotides agree with TRBD1. V lost 5 bases to trimming and J lost 5 bases; unmatched junction nucleotides: 14. The V gene's germline CDR1 is MGHDK and CDR2 SYGVNS. This CDR3 has 16 residues. CDR3 in DNA: TGTGCCAGCAGTAAACAGGGGCCCATCGGTCTAACTGAAGCTTTCTTT. Protein: CASSKQGPIGLTEAFF.

This chain's CDR3 is CASSFRVTEAFF. Written as DNA, the CDR3 is TGTGCCAGCAGCTTTCGGGTCACTGAAGCTTTCTTT. The V call is TRBV11-2, the J call TRBJ1-1; D unresolved. The germline gives CDR1 SGHAT, CDR2 FQNNGV. The CDR3 extends over 12 amino acids. V lost 3 bases and J lost 4, with 6 bases in between.

This clone came up a few times. The chain is built from TRBV10-1 and TRBJ1-3; D possibly corresponds to TRBD1 (6 bases). The CDR3 has 16 residues. Per germline, CDR1 WNHNN and CDR2 SYGVQD (reference sequence). V lost 0 bases to trimming and J lost 1 base, with 10 bases between them. This CDR3 is CASSESSGASGNTIYF. Written as DNA, the CDR3 is TGCGCCAGCAGTGAGTCTTCAGGGGCGTCTGGAAACACCATATATTTT.

The V call is TRBV15, the J call TRBJ1-4, with 10 bases aligning to TRBD1. Unmatched junction bases numbered 4, after V lost 8 bases and J lost 7 bases. The length of the CDR3 is 13 residues. From germline, CDR1 is LNHNV and CDR2 YYDKDF (reference sequence). The CDR3 sequence: CATRQGAREKLFF. DNA of the CDR3: TGTGCCACCCGACAGGGGGCGCGTGAAAAACTGTTTTTT. Together with reference TRBV15 and TRBJ1-4, the CDR3 gives the full variable domain: DAMVIQNPRYQVTQFGKPVTLSCSQTLNHNVMYWYQQKSSQAPKLLFHYYDKDFNNEADTPDNFQSRRPNTSFCFLDIRSPGLGDTAMYLCATRQGAREKLFFGSGTQLSVL.

This rearrangement joins TRBV2 to TRBJ1-2; D may be TRBD1 (5 bases). Germline CDR1 SNHLY, CDR2 FYNNEI. V was clipped by 7 bases and J by 3 bases, with 9 bases between them. CDR3 length: 12 residues. This chain's CDR3 is CASKLGDYGYTF. DNA of the CDR3: TGTGCCAGCAAATTGGGGGACTATGGCTACACCTTC.

The chain links TRBV19 to TRBJ1-2; 8 bases align to TRBD1. The CDR3 is made up of 14 amino acids. Germline loops: CDR1 LNHDA, CDR2 SQIVND (reference sequence). V gave up 3 bases and J gave up 9 bases; unmatched junction bases: 9. CDR3 sequence reads: CASSIPGGIDRYTF. Written as DNA, the CDR3 is TGTGCCAGTAGTATTCCAGGGGGCATCGATCGCTACACCTTC.

This chain links TRBV7-6 with TRBJ1-1; 7 bases align to TRBD1. Germline trimming cut 1 base from V and 1 base from J; bases unmatched to any gene: 6. The CDR3 length is 16 residues. Germline CDR1 reads SGHVS; CDR2 reads FNYEAQ. In DNA form, the CDR3 reads TGTGCCAGCAGCTTAGTCAGAGGACAGGAGAACACTGAAGCTTTCTTT. Amino acid sequence: CASSLVRGQENTEAFF.